The TCR beta chain under discussion was sequenced for a study of breast tumors, draining lymph nodes, adjacent tissues. General study results and limits: Luminal-like breast cancer showed significantly higher tumor–nontumor repertoire similarity than basal-like. Tumor repertoires ranked between lymph nodes and nontumor tissue in diversity, with V and J gene preferences.

One entry per CDR3 protein, called by TCRdb with MiXCR from the multiplex PCR reads. The data show around 130,000 distinct CDR3 sequences, approximately 22% seen once. The lymph nodes were axillary draining lymph nodes from breast cancer patients. Details on this clonotype: The antigen is undetermined. A read error may explain this, as a much larger clone is one base away.

This CDR3 spans 17 amino acids. CDR1 MNHEY and CDR2 SMNVEV come from the germline V gene (reference sequence). The source is a female donor with breast cancer. Some clones in this sample may be carry-over from other donors' samples. The genes are TRBV27 and TRBJ2-7, with a tentative D call TRBD1 (5 bases). Sequenced material: axillary lymph node tissue. CDR3 in amino acids: CASSFNQQDPLSYERYF. CDR3 DNA: TGTGCCAGCAGTTTCAATCAACAGGACCCTTTATCCTACGAGCGGTACTTC.